Shown below are 30 T cell receptor beta chains from a single sample sequenced in a study of blood T cell repertoires in COVID-19. Some clones are missing from TCRdb's copy, which holds only in-frame ones; the method was immunoSEQ multiplex PCR. The repertoire holds around 170,000 clones, 88% seen once, with approximately 9% in the top ten. The material sequenced was PBMCs or T cells enriched from blood (not recorded which). The receptors come from a woman aged 18-29 years who had recovered from COVID-19.

This clone has just a few counts. The genes are TRBV7-8 and TRBJ2-7, with TRBD2 matching over 7 bases. J lost 6 bases, V lost 2 bases, and 16 bases had no gene match. Germline V gene sequence: CDR1 SGHVS, CDR2 FQNEAQ. This CDR3 has 17 amino acids. Here the CDR3 reads CASSLSGVWAGVPEQYF. The CDR3 coding sequence is TGTGCCAGCAGCTTATCGGGGGTATGGGCGGGAGTCCCCGAGCAGTACTTC.

This chain uses TRBV10-2 with TRBJ1-2; TRBD1 matches 9 bases. The CDR3 runs to 13 residues. Germline V gene sequence: CDR1 WSHSY, CDR2 SAAADI. Trimming cost V 4 bases and J 5 bases; bases outside gene matches: 2. CDR3 loop: CASSGDREYGYTF. In DNA form, the CDR3 reads TGCGCCAGCAGTGGGGACAGGGAGTATGGCTACACCTTC.

The chain employs TRBV28 and TRBJ2-3, with 16 bases fitting TRBD2. V lost 6 bases, J lost 2 bases, and 8 bases stayed unmatched. The CDR3 covers 18 residues. Per the germline V gene, CDR1 is MDHEN and CDR2 is SYDVKM. This CDR3 reads CASSPAGTSGGATDTQYF. DNA of the CDR3: TGTGCCAGCAGCCCCGCCGGGACTAGCGGGGGGGCCACAGATACGCAGTATTTT.

This clone appeared a single time. The chain joins TRBV11-2 to TRBJ1-2; D remains unclear. V was pared by 1 base and J by 2 bases, with 8 bases between. CDR1 SGHAT and CDR2 FQNNGV come from the germline V gene. The length of the CDR3 is 14 residues. For the CDR3, the DNA is TGTGCCAGCAGCTTAGTTTCAGCGAACTATGGCTACACCTTC. This translates into CASSLVSANYGYTF.

The genes are TRBV6-5 and TRBJ2-7, with 9 nucleotides matching TRBD1. The germline V gene has CDR1 MNHEY and CDR2 SVGAGI. The CDR3 extends over 13 amino acids. This CDR3 reads CAGRDRVTGEQYF. Written as DNA, the CDR3 is TGTGCAGGCCGGGACAGGGTTACTGGCGAGCAGTACTTC.

The chain uses TRBV5-1 and TRBJ2-2, with 11 nucleotides matching TRBD2. The length of the CDR3 is 16 residues. Germline loops: CDR1 SGHRS, CDR2 YFSETQ. Trimming at V came to 1 base and at J to 6 bases, leaving 5 bases not matched to a gene. CDR3 in DNA: TGCGCCAGCAGCTTGACTAGCGGGAGTTTGTCCGGGGAGCTGTTTTTT. Protein: CASSLTSGSLSGELFF.

This clone was recorded once. The chain carries TRBV21-1 and TRBJ2-7; the DNA was not compared with TRBD2, the D call given in the table. TRBV21-1 is listed as a pseudogene. The CDR3 is 16 amino acids. Written as DNA, the CDR3 is TGTGCCAGCAGCAAAGGAAAAGCCCATTGCGCCTACGAGCAGTACTTC. Translated: CASSKGKAHCAYEQYF.

The V and J genes are TRBV6-4 and TRBJ1-1; D is possibly TRBD1 (5 bases). V dropped 2 bases and J dropped 13 bases, with 17 bases sitting between them. CDR1 is MRHNA and CDR2 is SNTAGT in the germline V gene. CDR3 size: 13 residues. Written as DNA, the CDR3 is TGTGCCAGCAGTGACGGGGCAGCCGAGGTTATTTTCTTT. As protein: CASSDGAAEVIFF.

The CDR3 sequence is CAISEYPGEANYGYTF. The CDR3, as DNA: TGTGCCATCAGTGAGTACCCGGGAGAGGCTAACTATGGCTACACCTTC. The V and J genes are TRBV10-3 and TRBJ1-2; D is undetermined. V was trimmed by 1 base and J by 0 bases, leaving 12 bases between them. The CDR3 spans 16 residues. Germline loops: CDR1 ENHRY, CDR2 SYGVKD.

This clone has just a few counts. The chain employs TRBV2 and TRBJ1-2; D possibly corresponds to TRBD1 (5 bases). V lost 1 base to trimming and J lost 5 bases, with 14 bases between them. This CDR3 is built from 15 residues. Germline V gene data show CDR1 as SNHLY and CDR2 as FYNNEI. Here the CDR3 reads CASSEEGRGYYGYTF. CDR3 in DNA: TGTGCCAGCAGTGAAGAGGGAAGGGGTTATTATGGCTACACCTTC.

The chain has TRBV28 and TRBJ1-1; perhaps TRBD1 as D (6 bases). Looked up from germline, CDR1 is MDHEN and CDR2 is SYDVKM. The CDR3 extends over 16 amino acids. V gave up 5 bases and J gave up 6 bases, with 22 bases separating them. The DNA for the CDR3 is TGTGCCAGCAGTCCCCCGGTGGGGGCGGTTTTATCTGAAGCTTTCTTT. It encodes CASSPPVGAVLSEAFF.

This chain joins TRBV18 and TRBJ2-7, with TRBD2 matching 10 bases. In germline, CDR1 is KGHSH, CDR2 LQKENI. Losses at the gene ends were 4 bases for V and 0 bases for J; bases not matched to a gene: 3. The CDR3 runs to 15 residues. In DNA form, the CDR3 reads TGTGCCAGCTCACTAGGGACTAGCGCCTCCTACGAGCAGTACTTC. Protein product: CASSLGTSASYEQYF.

This chain connects TRBV7-9 to TRBJ2-3, with D possibly called TRBD1 or TRBD2 (6 bases each). Per germline, CDR1 SEHNR and CDR2 FQNEAQ (reference sequence). V lost 7 bases, J lost 0 bases, and 14 bases lay in between. This CDR3 is 15 amino acids long. Here the CDR3 reads CASTLGGHSTDTQYF. The CDR3 nucleotides read TGTGCCAGCACGTTGGGGGGACACAGCACAGATACGCAGTATTTT.

The chain has TRBV18 and TRBJ2-1, with 9 bases that match TRBD2. Germline V gives CDR1 KGHSH, CDR2 LQKENI. The CDR3 covers 15 residues. V was pared by 3 bases and J by 5 bases, with 5 bases of the junction left unmatched. This chain's CDR3 is CASSPVAGVDNEQFF. In DNA, the CDR3 is TGTGCCAGCTCACCGGTAGCGGGAGTAGACAATGAGCAGTTCTTC.

V is TRBV6-6 and J is TRBJ1-5; perhaps TRBD1 as D (5 bases). The CDR3 runs to 15 residues. CDR1 is MNHNY, CDR2 SVGAGI, per germline (reference sequence). V was trimmed by 5 bases and J by 1 base, leaving 12 bases between them. The CDR3 DNA sequence: TGTGCCAGCAGTACCCAGGAGGGGAGCAATCAGCCCCAGCATTTT. It encodes CASSTQEGSNQPQHF.

The chain joins TRBV19 to TRBJ2-2; 7 bases fit TRBD1. J gave up 2 bases and V 7 bases, and 4 bases lay outside the gene matches. The CDR3 consists of 14 residues. The germline gives CDR1 LNHDA, CDR2 SQIVND (reference sequence). The CDR3 bases are TGTGCCAGTAACGGACAGGCTAACACCGGGGAGCTGTTTTTT. Protein sequence: CASNGQANTGELFF.

The gene calls are TRBV11-3 and TRBJ2-2; 9 bases fit TRBD1. Germline CDR1 SGHNT, CDR2 YENEEA. The CDR3 has 15 residues. V trimming: 5 bases; J trimming: 6 bases; junction bases outside the gene matches: 7. The CDR3 DNA follows: TGTGCCAGCAGCCGACGGACAGGGGTGGCCGGGGAGCTGTTTTTT. Its protein is CASSRRTGVAGELFF.

The chain carries TRBV6-4 and TRBJ1-5; D is uncertain. The CDR3 length is 13 residues. V lost 0 bases, J lost 7 bases, and 7 bases lay in between. Germline lookup yields CDR1 MRHNA and CDR2 SNTAGT. The CDR3, as DNA: TGTGCCAGCAGTGACTCAATCGGGCAGCCCCAGCATTTT. It specifies CASSDSIGQPQHF.

The J gene is TRBJ2-5, the V gene TRBV4-1; D perhaps matches TRBD1 (6 bases). CDR3 size: 18 residues. Germline V gives CDR1 MGHRA, CDR2 YSYEKL. V was clipped by 0 bases and J by 4 bases, with 21 bases between them. For the CDR3, the DNA is TGCGCCAGCAGCCAAGAAGGGGCAGGGGTCGGTTTATCAGAGACCCAGTACTTC. It translates to CASSQEGAGVGLSETQYF.

The rearrangement links TRBV3-1 (or the pseudogene TRBV3-2) to TRBJ2-1; a weak D match, TRBD2 (6 bases). The V gene lost 1 base and the J gene lost 6 bases, with 16 bases spanning the gap. CDR3 size: 16 residues. The germline gives CDR1 LGHDT, CDR2 YNNKEL (reference sequence). The CDR3 reads CASSQAITGELNEQFF. CDR3 bases: TGTGCCAGCAGCCAAGCTATCACGGGAGAACTCAATGAGCAGTTCTTC.

This chain connects TRBV7-9 to TRBJ2-2; 11 bases align to TRBD2. The junction had 7 bases not matched to a gene; V was cut back by 1 base and J by 6 bases. This CDR3 has 17 residues. Germline CDR1 is SEHNR and CDR2 is FQNEAQ (reference sequence). The CDR3 protein is CASSLEGPGLAAGELFF. The CDR3, as DNA: TGTGCCAGCAGCTTAGAAGGCCCGGGACTAGCGGCCGGGGAGCTGTTTTTT.

The CDR3 DNA is TGTGCCAGCAGTGGCCCCGAACAGGGGGGCAACTATGGCTACACCTTC. Residues: CASSGPEQGGNYGYTF. The chain employs TRBV6-1 and TRBJ1-2; 8 bases are shared with TRBD1. This CDR3 contains 16 residues. Germline values: CDR1 MNHNS, CDR2 SASEGT. V lost 4 bases and J lost 2; bases outside the gene matches: 9.

The V call is TRBV5-4, the J call TRBJ2-1, with TRBD2 matching over 8 bases. The V gene end was trimmed by 4 bases and the J gene end by 4 bases; junction bases not matched to a gene: 10. Germline CDR1 is SGHNT and CDR2 is YYREEE (reference sequence). The CDR3 extends over 16 amino acids. CDR3 residues: CASSPGGGRIYNEQFF. The DNA of the CDR3 is TGTGCCAGCAGCCCGGGGGGCGGGAGGATTTACAATGAGCAGTTCTTC.

This chain joins TRBV27 and TRBJ1-6; D is unclear. V lost 6 bases and J lost 5, with 8 bases in between. Germline-derived CDR1 and CDR2 are MNHEY and SMNVEV (reference sequence). The CDR3 covers 13 residues. The CDR3 loop reads CASRRIDNSPLHF. The DNA for the CDR3 is TGTGCCAGCAGGAGGATTGATAATTCACCCCTCCACTTT.

This chain uses TRBV9 with TRBJ2-1, with 10 positions matching TRBD2. The CDR3 extends over 15 amino acids. The V and J ends lost 5 bases and 6 bases, in that order; junction bases with no gene match: 8. Germline values: CDR1 SGDLS, CDR2 YYNGEE. Written as DNA, the CDR3 is TGTGCCAGCAGTGGAAGCGGGAGGGCCGTCAATGAGCAGTTCTTC. Encoded protein: CASSGSGRAVNEQFF.

This clone was counted a single time. The rearrangement uses TRBV6-6 and TRBJ2-7; 10 nucleotides agree with TRBD2. CDR1 is MNHNY and CDR2 is SVGAGI in the germline V gene (reference sequence). V lost 0 bases and J lost 2; bases outside the gene matches: 4. The CDR3 is 16 residues long. The CDR3 DNA sequence: TGTGCCAGCAGTTACTCGATAAGCGGGAGGGCCTACGAGCAGTACTTC. Protein: CASSYSISGRAYEQYF.

The chain combines TRBV11-2 with TRBJ2-1; D may be TRBD1 (5 bases). The CDR3 has 14 residues. Germline CDR1 SGHAT, CDR2 FQNNGV. The V end lost 2 bases, the J end lost 4 bases, and 9 bases lay between the germline ends. The CDR3 sequence: CASSLTQGYNEQFF. CDR3 nucleotide sequence: TGTGCCAGCAGCTTAACTCAGGGATACAATGAGCAGTTCTTC.

The chain links TRBV7-9 to TRBJ2-7, with D perhaps matching TRBD1 (5 bases). CDR3 length: 14 amino acids. The V gene lost 5 bases and the J gene lost 0 bases, with 11 bases spanning the gap. Germline loops: CDR1 SEHNR, CDR2 FQNEAQ (reference sequence). The CDR3 sequence is CASSPRQSSYEQYF. CDR3 in DNA: TGTGCCAGCAGCCCACGACAGAGCTCCTACGAGCAGTACTTC.

This chain connects TRBV5-1 to TRBJ2-5; D is possibly TRBD2 (5 bases). The germline V gene encodes CDR1 SGHRS and CDR2 YFSETQ. Trimming cost V 5 bases and J 1 base, with 12 bases left between them. The CDR3 has 14 amino acids. This CDR3 reads CASRSASSQETQYF. The CDR3 region has the DNA TGCGCCAGCAGATCGGCTAGCAGCCAAGAGACCCAGTACTTC.

The chain couples TRBV24-1 to TRBJ2-1; 10 bases map to TRBD1. V shed 2 bases and J 8 bases; nucleotides not matched to a gene: 5. CDR3 size: 15 residues. Germline-derived CDR1 and CDR2 are KGHDR and SFDVKD. The CDR3 loop is CATSDWGQGIDEQFF. CDR3 in DNA: TGTGCCACCAGTGATTGGGGACAGGGGATCGATGAGCAGTTCTTC.